The 12 T cell receptor beta chains given below trace back to one sample, sequenced in a study of T cell responses to AZD1222 COVID-19 vaccine. Libraries were prepared by immunoSEQ multiplex PCR; TCRdb keeps only in-frame clonotypes and omits some of them. The table shows some 45,000 clones, with 90% occurring only once. The sample consisted of peripheral blood, taken 28 days after the second AZD1222 dose. These TCRs come from an adult who received the AZD1222 COVID-19 vaccine.

The chain is built from TRBV30 and TRBJ2-1; 7 positions match TRBD2. Germline V gene lookup returns CDR1 GTSNPN and CDR2 SVGIG (reference sequence). With 4 bases clipped from V and 8 bases from J, the junction kept 2 bases outside the gene matches. The CDR3 sequence is 11 residues long. CDR3 residues: CAWTGRDEQFF. The CDR3 region has the DNA TGTGCCTGGACAGGGAGGGATGAGCAGTTCTTC.

The J gene is TRBJ1-1, the V gene TRBV3-1 (or the pseudogene TRBV3-2); 9 bases agree with TRBD1. Germline trimming cut 0 bases from V and 2 bases from J; bases unmatched to any gene: 10. The CDR3 extends over 18 amino acids. Per germline, CDR1 LGHDT and CDR2 YNNKEL (reference sequence). The CDR3 region has the DNA TGTGCCAGCAGCCAAGAAGTTGTGACAGGGGGGGGTAACACTGAAGCTTTCTTT. This sequence encodes CASSQEVVTGGGNTEAFF.

The chain couples TRBV4-1 to TRBJ2-5; TRBD2 matches at 7 bases. Germline lookup yields CDR1 MGHRA and CDR2 YSYEKL. The J segment lost 5 bases and the V segment lost 3 bases, leaving 6 bases of the junction unmatched. This CDR3 has 14 residues. The CDR3 sequence: CASSHPGGEETQYF. CDR3 DNA: TGCGCCAGCAGCCACCCTGGGGGGGAGGAGACCCAGTACTTC.

The chain links TRBV4-2 to TRBJ1-2; perhaps TRBD1 as D (5 bases). This CDR3 contains 16 residues. Germline CDR1 LGHNA, CDR2 YNFKEQ. Trimming cost V 0 bases and J 4 bases, with 15 bases left between them. The CDR3 DNA sequence: TGTGCCAGCAGCCAAGAAGCCCGGGCACAGGCCTATGGCTACACCTTC. Translated: CASSQEARAQAYGYTF.

This rearrangement joins TRBV9 to TRBJ1-1; 9 bases align to TRBD1. Germline V CDR1 and CDR2: SGDLS, YYNGEE. Losses at the gene ends were 3 bases for V and 11 bases for J; bases not matched to a gene: 8. The CDR3 contains 13 residues. DNA for the CDR3: TGTGCCAGCAGCGAGGGGACAGGGAGAAATGCTTTCTTT. Residues: CASSEGTGRNAFF.

This clone was found once. This sequence joins TRBV10-3 and TRBJ2-5, with a possible D match to TRBD2 (5 bases). This CDR3 region has 13 residues. Trimming pared 4 bases from V and 0 bases from J, leaving 6 bases between. The germline V gene has CDR1 ENHRY and CDR2 SYGVKD. CDR3 DNA sequence: TGTGCCATCAGTGCCGGGAACCAAGAGACCCAGTACTTC. Residues: CAISAGNQETQYF.

The J gene is TRBJ2-3, the V gene TRBV6-5; a possible D gene is TRBD1 (6 bases). CDR3 length: 15 amino acids. CDR1 is MNHEY, CDR2 SVGAGI, per germline. V was pared by 7 bases and J by 3 bases, with 17 bases between. CDR3: CASTVNRGSTDTQYF. The CDR3 DNA sequence: TGTGCCAGCACCGTGAATAGGGGGAGTACAGATACGCAGTATTTT.

The chain combines TRBV19 with TRBJ2-7, with D maybe TRBD1 (6 bases). CDR1 and CDR2 (germline): LNHDA, SQIVND (reference sequence). V gave up 6 bases and J gave up 0 bases, with 12 bases separating them. This CDR3 contains 14 residues. For the CDR3, the DNA is TGTGCCAGTAGGTTGACAGGAGGCTCCTACGAGCAGTACTTC. This encodes CASRLTGGSYEQYF.

The rearrangement links TRBV18 to TRBJ1-5, with D unresolved. The CDR3 has 13 amino acids. Germline values: CDR1 KGHSH, CDR2 LQKENI. Trimming removed 2 bases at V and 6 bases at J, with 8 bases between. DNA of the CDR3: TGTGCCAGCTCACCAACGGGCACTCAGCCCCAGCATTTT. Its translation: CASSPTGTQPQHF.

V gene TRBV3-1 (or the pseudogene TRBV3-2) combines with J gene TRBJ1-6, with TRBD1 as a possible D gene (5 bases). CDR1 and CDR2 from the germline V gene are LGHDT and YNNKEL (reference sequence). Trimming cost V 1 base and J 8 bases, with 9 bases left between them. The CDR3 runs 14 residues. CDR3 protein: CASSQAQGYSPLHF. DNA for the CDR3: TGTGCCAGCAGCCAAGCTCAGGGTTATTCACCCCTCCACTTT.

The chain couples TRBV19 to TRBJ2-2; 7 positions agree with TRBD1. The germline gives CDR1 LNHDA, CDR2 SQIVND (reference sequence). The CDR3 sequence is 13 residues long. Germline trimming cut 7 bases from V and 6 bases from J; bases unmatched to any gene: 5. As DNA, the CDR3 is TGTGCCAGTAATAACAGGGGATCCGGGGAGCTGTTTTTT. The encoded protein is CASNNRGSGELFF.

This clone was counted once. The chain recombines TRBV9 with TRBJ2-7, with 11 positions matching TRBD2. Per germline, CDR1 SGDLS and CDR2 YYNGEE. There are 16 residues in the CDR3. V shed 3 bases and J 2 bases; nucleotides not matched to a gene: 7. This CDR3 is CASSEASGGNTYEQYF. CDR3 coding DNA: TGTGCCAGCAGCGAAGCTAGCGGGGGGAATACCTACGAGCAGTACTTC. The full variable domain, its missing parts supplied by reference TRBV9 and TRBJ2-7, is DSGVTQTPKHLITATGQRVTLRCSPRSGDLSVYWYQQSLDQGLQFLIQYYNGEERAKGNILERFSAQQFPDLHSELNLSSLELGDSALYFCASSEASGGNTYEQYFGPGTRLTVT.